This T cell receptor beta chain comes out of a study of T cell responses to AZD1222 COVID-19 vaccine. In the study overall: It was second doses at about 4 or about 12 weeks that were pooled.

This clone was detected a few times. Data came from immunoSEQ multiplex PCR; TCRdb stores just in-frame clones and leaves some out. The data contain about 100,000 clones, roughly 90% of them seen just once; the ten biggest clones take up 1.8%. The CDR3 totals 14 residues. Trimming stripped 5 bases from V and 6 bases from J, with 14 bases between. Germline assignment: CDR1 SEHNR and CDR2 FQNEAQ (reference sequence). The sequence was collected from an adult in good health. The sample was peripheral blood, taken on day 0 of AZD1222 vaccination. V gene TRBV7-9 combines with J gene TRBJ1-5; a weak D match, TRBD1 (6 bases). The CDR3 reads CASSRGGPGQPQHF. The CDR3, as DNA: TGTGCCAGCAGCCGTGGGGGGCCGGGTCAGCCCCAGCATTTT.